This entry is about one T cell receptor (beta chain). Its antigen is unknown. Looked up from germline, CDR1 is SGHVS and CDR2 is FNYEAQ. The CDR3 is made up of 15 amino acids. V lost 2 bases, J lost 4 bases, and 11 bases lay in between. The TCR beta libraries were generated through quantitative 5'-RACE incorporating molecular barcodes. Each CDR3 protein is one row after TCRdb ran MiXCR on the 5' RACE reads. The data contain about 260,000 distinct CDR3 sequences, more than 20% of them seen just once; the ten biggest clones take up roughly 0.67%. The entry originates in a study of CD8 T cells in ankylosing spondylitis. Overall study results and limits: Seemingly characteristic of ankylosing spondylitis blood was a TCR beta motif consisting of roughly 8 highly homologous variants. Previous work reported some of these motif variants in the synovial fluid and blood of reactive arthritis.

The V call is TRBV7-6, the J call TRBJ2-2, with D possibly TRBD1 on 5 matching bases. The TCR sequence derives from a male donor with ankylosing spondylitis or in good health (not recorded which). The sample was blood, either unsorted or a sorted T cell fraction (not recorded which). This CDR3 reads CASSLQGQGTGELFF. CDR3 sequence (DNA): TGTGCCAGCAGCTTACAGGGTCAAGGCACCGGGGAGCTGTTTTTT. Full variable domain (outside the CDR3, taken from reference TRBV7-6 and TRBJ2-2): GAGVSQSPRYKVTKRGQDVALRCDPISGHVSLYWYRQALGQGPEFLTYFNYEAQQDKSGLPNDRFSAERPEGSISTLTIQRTEQRDSAMYRCASSLQGQGTGELFFGEGSRLTVL.